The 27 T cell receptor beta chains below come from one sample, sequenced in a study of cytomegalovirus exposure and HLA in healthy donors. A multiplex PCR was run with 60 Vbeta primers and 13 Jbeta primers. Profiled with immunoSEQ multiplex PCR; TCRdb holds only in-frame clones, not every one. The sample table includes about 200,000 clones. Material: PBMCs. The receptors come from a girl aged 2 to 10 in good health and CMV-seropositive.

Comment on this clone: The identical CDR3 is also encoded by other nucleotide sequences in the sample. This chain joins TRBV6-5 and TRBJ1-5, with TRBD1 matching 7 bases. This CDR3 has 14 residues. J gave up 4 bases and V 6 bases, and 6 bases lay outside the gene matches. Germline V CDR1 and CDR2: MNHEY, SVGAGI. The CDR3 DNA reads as TGTGCCAGCAGCGCCGGGACAGAAAATCAGCCCCAGCATTTT. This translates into CASSAGTENQPQHF.

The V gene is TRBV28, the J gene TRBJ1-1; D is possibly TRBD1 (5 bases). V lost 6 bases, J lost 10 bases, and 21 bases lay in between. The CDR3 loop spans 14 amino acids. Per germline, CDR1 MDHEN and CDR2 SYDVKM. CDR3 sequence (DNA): TGTGCCAGCAGCCCCATTGATCAGGGTTGGGGAGCTTTCTTT. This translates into CASSPIDQGWGAFF.

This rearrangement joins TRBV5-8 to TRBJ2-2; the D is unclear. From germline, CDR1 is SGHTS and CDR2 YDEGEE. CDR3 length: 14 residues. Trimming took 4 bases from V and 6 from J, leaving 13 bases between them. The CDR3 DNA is TGTGCCAGCAGCCCAATTCGAGGTCCCGGGGAGCTGTTTTTT. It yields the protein CASSPIRGPGELFF. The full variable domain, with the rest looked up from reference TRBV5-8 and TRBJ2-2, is EAGVTQSPTHLIKTRGQQATLRCSPISGHTSVYWYQQALGLGLQFLLWYDEGEERNRGNFPPRFSGRQFPNYSSELNVNALELEDSALYLCASSPIRGPGELFFGEGSRLTVL.

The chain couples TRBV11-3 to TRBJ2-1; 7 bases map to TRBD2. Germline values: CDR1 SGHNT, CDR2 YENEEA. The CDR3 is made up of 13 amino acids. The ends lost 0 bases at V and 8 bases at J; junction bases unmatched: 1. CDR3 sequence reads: CASSLDGGDEQFF. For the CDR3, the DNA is TGTGCCAGCAGCTTAGATGGGGGGGATGAGCAGTTCTTC.

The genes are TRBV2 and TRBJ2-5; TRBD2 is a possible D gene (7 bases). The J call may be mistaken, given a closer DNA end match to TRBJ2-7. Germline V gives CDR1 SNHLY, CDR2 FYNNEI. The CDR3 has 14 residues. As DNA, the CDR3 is TGTGCCAGCAGAGGGGGAGGGCCCTCCTACGAGCAGTACTTC. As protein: CASRGGGPSYEQYF.

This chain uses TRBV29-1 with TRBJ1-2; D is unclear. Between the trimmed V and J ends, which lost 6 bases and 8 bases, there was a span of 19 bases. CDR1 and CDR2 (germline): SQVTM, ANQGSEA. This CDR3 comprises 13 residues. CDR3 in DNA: TGCAGCGTCGCGGGTCAGGCGGCGGGGGGCTACACCTTC. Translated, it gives CSVAGQAAGGYTF.

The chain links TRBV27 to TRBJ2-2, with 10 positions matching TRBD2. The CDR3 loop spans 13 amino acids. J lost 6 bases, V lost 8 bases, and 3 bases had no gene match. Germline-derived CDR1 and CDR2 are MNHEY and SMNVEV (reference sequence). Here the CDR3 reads CASLAGVPGELFF. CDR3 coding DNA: TGTGCCAGCCTAGCGGGAGTTCCCGGGGAGCTGTTTTTT.

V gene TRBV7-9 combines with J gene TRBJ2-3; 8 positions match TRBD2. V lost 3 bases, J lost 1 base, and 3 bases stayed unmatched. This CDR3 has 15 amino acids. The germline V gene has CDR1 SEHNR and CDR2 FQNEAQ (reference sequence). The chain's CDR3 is CASSFGLARTDTQYF. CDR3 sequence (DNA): TGTGCCAGCAGCTTCGGACTAGCCCGCACAGATACGCAGTATTTT.

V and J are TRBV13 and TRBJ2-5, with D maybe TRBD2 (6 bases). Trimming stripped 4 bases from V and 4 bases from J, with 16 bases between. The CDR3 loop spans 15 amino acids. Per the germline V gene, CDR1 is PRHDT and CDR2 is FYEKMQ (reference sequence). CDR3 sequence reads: CASSWGGGLGETQYF. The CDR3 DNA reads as TGTGCCAGCAGCTGGGGTGGAGGGCTGGGAGAGACCCAGTACTTC.

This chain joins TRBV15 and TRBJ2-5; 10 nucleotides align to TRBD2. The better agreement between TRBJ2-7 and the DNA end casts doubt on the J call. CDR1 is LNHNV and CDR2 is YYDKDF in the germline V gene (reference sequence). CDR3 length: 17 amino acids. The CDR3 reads CATSGLGTSEGRYEQYF. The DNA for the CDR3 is TGTGCCACCAGCGGTCTGGGGACTAGCGAAGGGCGCTACGAGCAGTACTTC.

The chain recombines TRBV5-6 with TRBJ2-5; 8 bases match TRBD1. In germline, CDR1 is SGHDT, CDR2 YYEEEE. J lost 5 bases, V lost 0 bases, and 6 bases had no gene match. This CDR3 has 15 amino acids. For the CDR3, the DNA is TGTGCCAGCAGCTTGGGCAGGGGGCGGTGGGAGACCCAGTACTTC. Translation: CASSLGRGRWETQYF. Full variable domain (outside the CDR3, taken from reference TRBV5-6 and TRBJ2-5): DAGVTQSPTHLIKTRGQQVTLRCSPKSGHDTVSWYQQALGQGPQFIFQYYEEEERQRGNFPDRFSGHQFPNYSSELNVNALLLGDSALYLCASSLGRGRWETQYFGPGTRLLVL.

CDR3 loop: CAISGQGASEQYF. The CDR3 coding sequence is TGTGCCATCAGCGGACAGGGGGCGAGCGAGCAGTACTTC. The V call is TRBV10-3, the J call TRBJ2-5, with 11 positions matching TRBD1. The DNA end is more similar to TRBJ2-7, so the J call may be wrong. The CDR3 runs to 13 residues. Germline CDR1 and CDR2: ENHRY and SYGVKD.

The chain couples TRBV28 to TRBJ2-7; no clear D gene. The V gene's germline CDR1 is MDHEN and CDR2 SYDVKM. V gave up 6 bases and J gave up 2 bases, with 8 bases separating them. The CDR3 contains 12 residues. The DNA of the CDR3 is TGTGCCAGCAGCCTCGTCCCCTACGAGCAGTACTTC. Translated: CASSLVPYEQYF. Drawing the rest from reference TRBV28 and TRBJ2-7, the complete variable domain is DVKVTQSSRYLVKRTGEKVFLECVQDMDHENMFWYRQDPGLGLRLIYFSYDVKMKEKGDIPEGYSVSREKKERFSLILESASTNQTSMYLCASSLVPYEQYFGPGTRLTVT.

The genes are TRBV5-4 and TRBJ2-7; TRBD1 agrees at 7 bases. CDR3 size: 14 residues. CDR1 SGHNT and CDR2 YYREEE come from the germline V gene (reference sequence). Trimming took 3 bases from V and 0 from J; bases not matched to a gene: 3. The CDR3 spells CASSSRDSSYEQYF. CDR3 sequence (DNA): TGTGCCAGCAGCTCCCGGGACAGCTCCTACGAGCAGTACTTC.

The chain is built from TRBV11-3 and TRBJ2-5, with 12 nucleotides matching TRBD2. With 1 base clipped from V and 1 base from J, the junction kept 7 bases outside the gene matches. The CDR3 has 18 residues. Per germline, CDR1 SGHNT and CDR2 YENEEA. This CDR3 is CASSLGRLAGAIQETQYF. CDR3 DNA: TGTGCCAGCAGCTTAGGGCGACTAGCGGGAGCTATCCAAGAGACCCAGTACTTC.

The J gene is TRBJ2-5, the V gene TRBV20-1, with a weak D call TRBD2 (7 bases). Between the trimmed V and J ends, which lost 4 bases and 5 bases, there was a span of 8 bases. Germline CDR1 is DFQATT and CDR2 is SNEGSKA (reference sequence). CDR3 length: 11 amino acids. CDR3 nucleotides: TGCAGTGCTAAGGGGGGGGAGACCCAGTACTTC. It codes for CSAKGGETQYF.

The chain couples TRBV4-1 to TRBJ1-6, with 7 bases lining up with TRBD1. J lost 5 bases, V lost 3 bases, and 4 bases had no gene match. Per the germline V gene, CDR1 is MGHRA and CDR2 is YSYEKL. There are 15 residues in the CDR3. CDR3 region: CASSQADRDNSPLHF. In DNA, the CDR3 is TGCGCCAGCAGCCAGGCCGACAGGGATAATTCACCCCTCCACTTT.

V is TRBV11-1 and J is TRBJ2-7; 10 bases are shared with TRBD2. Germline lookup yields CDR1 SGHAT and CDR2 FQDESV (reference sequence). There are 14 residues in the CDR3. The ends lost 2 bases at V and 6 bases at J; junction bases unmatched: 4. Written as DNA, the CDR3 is TGTGCCAGCAGCTTAACAGCGGGAGGGCGCGAGCAGTACTTC. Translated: CASSLTAGGREQYF.

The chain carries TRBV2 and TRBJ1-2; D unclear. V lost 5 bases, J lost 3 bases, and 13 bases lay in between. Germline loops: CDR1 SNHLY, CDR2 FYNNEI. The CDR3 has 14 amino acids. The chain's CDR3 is CASSQEHGDYGYTF. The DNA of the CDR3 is TGTGCCAGCAGTCAAGAGCACGGTGACTATGGCTACACCTTC.

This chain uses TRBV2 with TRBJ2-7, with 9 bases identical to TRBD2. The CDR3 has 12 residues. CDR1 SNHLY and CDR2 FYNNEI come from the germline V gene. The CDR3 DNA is TGTGCCAGCACCCCCCCTGCGGGAGGGCCCAAGGTC. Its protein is CASTPPAGGPKV.

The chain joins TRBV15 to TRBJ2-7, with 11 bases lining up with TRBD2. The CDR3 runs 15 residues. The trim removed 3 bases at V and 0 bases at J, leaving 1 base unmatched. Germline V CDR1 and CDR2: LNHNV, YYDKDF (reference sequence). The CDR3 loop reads CATSRGTSGSYEQYF. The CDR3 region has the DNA TGTGCCACCAGCAGGGGGACTAGCGGCTCCTACGAGCAGTACTTC.

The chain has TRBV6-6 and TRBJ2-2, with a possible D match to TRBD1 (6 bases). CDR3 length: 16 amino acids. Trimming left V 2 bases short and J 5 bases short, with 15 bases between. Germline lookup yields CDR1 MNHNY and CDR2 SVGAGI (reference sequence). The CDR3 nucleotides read TGTGCCAGCAGTTACCTGAGGACAGAAGCTACCGGGGAGCTGTTTTTT. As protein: CASSYLRTEATGELFF.

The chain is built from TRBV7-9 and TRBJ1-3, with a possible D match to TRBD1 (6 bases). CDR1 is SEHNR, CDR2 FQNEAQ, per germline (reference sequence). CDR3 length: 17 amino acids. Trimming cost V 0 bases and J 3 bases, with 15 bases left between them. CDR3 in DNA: TGTGCCAGCAGCTTAGCGGAACGGACAGTAGGTGGAAACACCATATATTTT. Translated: CASSLAERTVGGNTIYF.

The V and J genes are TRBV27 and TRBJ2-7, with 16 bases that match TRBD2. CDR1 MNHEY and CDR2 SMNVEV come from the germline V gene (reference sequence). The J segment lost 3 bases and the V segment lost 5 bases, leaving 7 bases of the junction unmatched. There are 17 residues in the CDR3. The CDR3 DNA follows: TGTGCCAGCAGTCCGACCGGGACTAGCGGGAGGGTCTACGAGCAGTACTTC. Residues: CASSPTGTSGRVYEQYF.

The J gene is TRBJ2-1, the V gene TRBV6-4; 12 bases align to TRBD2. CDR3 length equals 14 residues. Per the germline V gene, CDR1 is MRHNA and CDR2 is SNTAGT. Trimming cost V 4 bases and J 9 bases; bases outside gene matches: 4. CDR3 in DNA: TGTGCCAGCAGTGTGCTAGCGGGAGGGGGTGAGCAGTTCTTC. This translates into CASSVLAGGGEQFF.

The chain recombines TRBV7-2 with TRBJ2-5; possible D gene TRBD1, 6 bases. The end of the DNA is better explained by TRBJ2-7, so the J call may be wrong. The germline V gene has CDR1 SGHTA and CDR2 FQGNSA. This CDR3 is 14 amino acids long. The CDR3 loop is CASSLEPGDYEQYF. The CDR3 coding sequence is TGTGCCAGCAGCTTAGAACCAGGGGACTACGAGCAGTACTTC.

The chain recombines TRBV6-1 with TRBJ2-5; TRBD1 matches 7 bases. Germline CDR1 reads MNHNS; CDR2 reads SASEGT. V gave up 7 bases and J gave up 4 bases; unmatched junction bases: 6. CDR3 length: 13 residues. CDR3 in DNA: TGTGCCAGCACTAGACAGGGCCCAGAGACCCAGTACTTC. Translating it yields CASTRQGPETQYF.